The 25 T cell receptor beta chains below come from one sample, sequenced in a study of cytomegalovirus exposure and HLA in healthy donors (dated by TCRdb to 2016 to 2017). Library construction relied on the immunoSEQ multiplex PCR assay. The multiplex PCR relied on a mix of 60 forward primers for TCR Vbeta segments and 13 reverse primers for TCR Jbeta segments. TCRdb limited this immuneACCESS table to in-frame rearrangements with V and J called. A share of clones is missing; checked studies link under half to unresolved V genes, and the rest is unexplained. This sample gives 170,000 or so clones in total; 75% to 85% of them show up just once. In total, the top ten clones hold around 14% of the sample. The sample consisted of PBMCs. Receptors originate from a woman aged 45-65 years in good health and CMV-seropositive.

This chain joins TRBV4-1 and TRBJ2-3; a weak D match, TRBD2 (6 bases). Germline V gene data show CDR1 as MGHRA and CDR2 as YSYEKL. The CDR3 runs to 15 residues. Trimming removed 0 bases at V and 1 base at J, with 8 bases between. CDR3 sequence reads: CASSQDGGGTDTQYF. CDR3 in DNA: TGCGCCAGCAGCCAAGATGGAGGGGGCACAGATACGCAGTATTTT.

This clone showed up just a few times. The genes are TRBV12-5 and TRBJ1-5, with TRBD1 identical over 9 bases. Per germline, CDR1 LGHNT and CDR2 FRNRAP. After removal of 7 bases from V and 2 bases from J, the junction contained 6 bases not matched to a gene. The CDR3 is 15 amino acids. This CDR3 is CASVTGGWGNQPQHF. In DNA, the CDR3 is TGTGCTAGTGTCACAGGGGGCTGGGGCAATCAGCCCCAGCATTTT.

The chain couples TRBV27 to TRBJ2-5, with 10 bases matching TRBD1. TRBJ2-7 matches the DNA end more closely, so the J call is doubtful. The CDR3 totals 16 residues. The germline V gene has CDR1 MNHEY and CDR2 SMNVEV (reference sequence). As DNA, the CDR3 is TGTGCCAGCAGTCGGGCTGCCGGGACAGGGGTCCACGAGCAGTACTTC. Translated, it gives CASSRAAGTGVHEQYF.

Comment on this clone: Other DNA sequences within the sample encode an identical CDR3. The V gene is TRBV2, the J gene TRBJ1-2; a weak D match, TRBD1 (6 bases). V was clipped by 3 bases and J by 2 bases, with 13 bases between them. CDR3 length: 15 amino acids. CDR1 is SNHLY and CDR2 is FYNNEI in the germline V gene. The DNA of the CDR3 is TGTGCCAGCAGTGAGGGGGGGCTAGGAAACTATGGCTACACCTTC. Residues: CASSEGGLGNYGYTF.

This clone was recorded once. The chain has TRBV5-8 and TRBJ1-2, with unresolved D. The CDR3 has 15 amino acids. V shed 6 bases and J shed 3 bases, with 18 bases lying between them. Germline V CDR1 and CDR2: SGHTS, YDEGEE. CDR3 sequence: CASNPWEEGDYGYTF. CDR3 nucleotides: TGTGCCAGCAATCCGTGGGAGGAGGGAGACTATGGCTACACCTTC. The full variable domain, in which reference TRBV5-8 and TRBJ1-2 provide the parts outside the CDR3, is EAGVTQSPTHLIKTRGQQATLRCSPISGHTSVYWYQQALGLGLQFLLWYDEGEERNRGNFPPRFSGRQFPNYSSELNVNALELEDSALYLCASNPWEEGDYGYTFGSGTRLTVV.

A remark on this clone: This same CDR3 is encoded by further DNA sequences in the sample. CDR3 residues: CASSLGQGGEQYF. CDR3 nucleotides: TGCGCCAGCAGCCTGGGACAGGGGGGCGAGCAGTACTTC. The chain is built from TRBV5-1 and TRBJ2-7, with TRBD1 identical over 11 bases. V lost 4 bases, J lost 6 bases, and 3 bases stayed unmatched. Per the germline V gene, CDR1 is SGHRS and CDR2 is YFSETQ. The CDR3 loop spans 13 amino acids.

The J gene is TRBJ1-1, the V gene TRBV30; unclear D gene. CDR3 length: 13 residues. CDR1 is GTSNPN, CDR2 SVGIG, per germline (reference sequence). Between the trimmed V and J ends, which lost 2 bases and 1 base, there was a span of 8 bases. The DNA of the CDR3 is TGTGCCTGGAGTAGAACAGCGAACACTGAAGCTTTCTTT. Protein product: CAWSRTANTEAFF.

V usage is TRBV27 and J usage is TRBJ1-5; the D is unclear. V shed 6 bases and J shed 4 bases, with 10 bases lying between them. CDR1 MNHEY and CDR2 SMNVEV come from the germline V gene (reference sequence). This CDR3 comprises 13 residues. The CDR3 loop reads CASSRHGNQPQHF. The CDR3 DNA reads TGTGCCAGCAGCCGACATGGGAATCAGCCCCAGCATTTT.

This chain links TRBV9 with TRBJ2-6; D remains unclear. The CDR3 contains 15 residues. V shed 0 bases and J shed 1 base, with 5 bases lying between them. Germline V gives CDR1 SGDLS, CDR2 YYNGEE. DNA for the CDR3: TGTGCCAGCAGCGTAGAACTATCTGGGGCCAACGTCCTGACTTTC. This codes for CASSVELSGANVLTF.

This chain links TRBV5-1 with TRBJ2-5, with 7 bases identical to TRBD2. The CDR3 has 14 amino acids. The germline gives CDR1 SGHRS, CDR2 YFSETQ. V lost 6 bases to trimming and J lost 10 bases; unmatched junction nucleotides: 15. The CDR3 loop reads CASTTYLGGGDQYF. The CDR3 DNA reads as TGCGCCAGCACCACCTACTTGGGGGGAGGGGACCAGTACTTC.

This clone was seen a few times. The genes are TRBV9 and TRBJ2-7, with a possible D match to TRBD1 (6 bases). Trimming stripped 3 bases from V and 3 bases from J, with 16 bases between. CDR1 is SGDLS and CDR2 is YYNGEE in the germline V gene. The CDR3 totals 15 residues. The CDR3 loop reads CASSASEGQIYEQYF. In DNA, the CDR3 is TGTGCCAGCAGCGCCAGCGAGGGACAAATCTACGAGCAGTACTTC.

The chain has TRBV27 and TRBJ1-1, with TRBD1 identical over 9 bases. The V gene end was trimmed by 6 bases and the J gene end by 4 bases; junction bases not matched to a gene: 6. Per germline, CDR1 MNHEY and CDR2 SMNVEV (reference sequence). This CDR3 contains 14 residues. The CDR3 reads CASSTGGSSTEAFF. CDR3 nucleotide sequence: TGTGCCAGCAGCACAGGGGGCTCAAGCACTGAAGCTTTCTTT.

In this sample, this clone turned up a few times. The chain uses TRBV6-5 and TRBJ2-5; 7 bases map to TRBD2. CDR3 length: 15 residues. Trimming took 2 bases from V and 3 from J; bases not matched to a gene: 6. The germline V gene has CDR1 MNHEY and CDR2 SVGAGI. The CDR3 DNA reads TGTGCCAGCAGTTACACCGGGACTACCAAAGAGACCCAGTACTTC. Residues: CASSYTGTTKETQYF.

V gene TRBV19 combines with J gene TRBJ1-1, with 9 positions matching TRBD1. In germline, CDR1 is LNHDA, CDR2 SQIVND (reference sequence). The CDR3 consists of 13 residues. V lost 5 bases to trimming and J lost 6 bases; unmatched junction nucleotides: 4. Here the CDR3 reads CASSQTGGSEAFF. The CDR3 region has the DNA TGTGCCAGTAGTCAAACAGGGGGCTCTGAAGCTTTCTTT.

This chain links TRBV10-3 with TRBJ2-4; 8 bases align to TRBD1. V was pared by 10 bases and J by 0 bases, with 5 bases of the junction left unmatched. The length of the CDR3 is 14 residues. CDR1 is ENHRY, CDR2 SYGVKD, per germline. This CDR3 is CATQGAGAKNIQYF. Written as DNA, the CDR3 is TGTGCCACGCAGGGGGCCGGAGCCAAAAACATTCAGTACTTC.

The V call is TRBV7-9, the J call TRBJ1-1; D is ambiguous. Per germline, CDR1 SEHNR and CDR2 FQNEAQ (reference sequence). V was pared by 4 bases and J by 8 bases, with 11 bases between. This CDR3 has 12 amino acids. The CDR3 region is CASSSGPTEAFF. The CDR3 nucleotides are TGTGCCAGCAGCTCAGGCCCTACCGAAGCTTTCTTT. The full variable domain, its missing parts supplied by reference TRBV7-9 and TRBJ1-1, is DTGVSQNPRHKITKRGQNVTFRCDPISEHNRLYWYRQTLGQGPEFLTYFQNEAQLEKSRLLSDRFSAERPKGSFSTLEIQRTEQGDSAMYLCASSSGPTEAFFGQGTRLTVV.

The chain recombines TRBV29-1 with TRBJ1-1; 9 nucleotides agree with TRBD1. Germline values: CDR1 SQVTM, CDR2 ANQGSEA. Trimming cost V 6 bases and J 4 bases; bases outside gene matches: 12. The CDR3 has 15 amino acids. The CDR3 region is CSVIQWGQGGTEAFF. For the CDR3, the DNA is TGCAGCGTCATCCAATGGGGACAGGGTGGCACTGAAGCTTTCTTT.

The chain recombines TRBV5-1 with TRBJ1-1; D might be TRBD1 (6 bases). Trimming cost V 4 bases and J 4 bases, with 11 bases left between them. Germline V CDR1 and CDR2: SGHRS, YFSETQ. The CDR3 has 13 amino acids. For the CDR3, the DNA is TGCGCCAGCAGCCTGACAGGAGGCACTGAAGCTTTCTTT. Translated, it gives CASSLTGGTEAFF.

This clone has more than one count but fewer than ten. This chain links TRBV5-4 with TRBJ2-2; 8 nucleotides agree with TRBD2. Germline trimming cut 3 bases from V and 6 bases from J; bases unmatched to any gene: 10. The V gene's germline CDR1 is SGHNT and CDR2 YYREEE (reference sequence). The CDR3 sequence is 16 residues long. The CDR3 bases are TGTGCCAGCAGCTCAAAGGCGGGGGGAGACCCCGGGGAGCTGTTTTTT. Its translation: CASSSKAGGDPGELFF. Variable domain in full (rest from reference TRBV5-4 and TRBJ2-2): ETGVTQSPTHLIKTRGQQVTLRCSSQSGHNTVSWYQQALGQGPQFIFQYYREEENGRGNFPPRFSGLQFPNYSSELNVNALELDDSALYLCASSSKAGGDPGELFFGEGSRLTVL.

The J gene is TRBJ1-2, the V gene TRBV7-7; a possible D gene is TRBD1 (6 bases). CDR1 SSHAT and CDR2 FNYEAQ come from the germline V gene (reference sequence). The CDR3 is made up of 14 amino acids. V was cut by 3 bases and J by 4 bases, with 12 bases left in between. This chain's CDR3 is CASSFQGKAYGYTF. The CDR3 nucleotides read TGTGCCAGCAGCTTTCAGGGGAAAGCCTATGGCTACACCTTC.

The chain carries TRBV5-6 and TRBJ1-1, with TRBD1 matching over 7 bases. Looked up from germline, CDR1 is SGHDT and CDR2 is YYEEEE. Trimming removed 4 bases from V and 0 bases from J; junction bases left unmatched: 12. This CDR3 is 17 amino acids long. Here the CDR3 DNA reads TGTGCCAGCAGCCCCATCGTTACAGGGGCCTTGAACACTGAAGCTTTCTTT. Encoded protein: CASSPIVTGALNTEAFF.

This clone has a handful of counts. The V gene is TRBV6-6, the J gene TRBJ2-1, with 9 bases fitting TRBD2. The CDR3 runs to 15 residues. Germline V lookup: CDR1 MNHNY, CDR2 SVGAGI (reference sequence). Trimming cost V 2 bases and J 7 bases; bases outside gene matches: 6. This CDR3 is CASSYGTSLGNEQFF. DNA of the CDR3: TGTGCCAGCAGTTACGGGACTAGCTTAGGGAATGAGCAGTTCTTC.

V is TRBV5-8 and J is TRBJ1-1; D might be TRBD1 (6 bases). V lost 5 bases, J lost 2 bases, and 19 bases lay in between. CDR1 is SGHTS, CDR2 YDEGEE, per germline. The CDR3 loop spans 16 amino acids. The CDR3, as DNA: TGTGCCAGCAGGCCGGCAGGGGCCGCTTCCAACACTGAAGCTTTCTTT. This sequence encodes CASRPAGAASNTEAFF.

For the CDR3, the DNA is TGCAGCGGCCGACAGTCTGGGAACACTGAAGCTTTCTTT. Its protein product is CSGRQSGNTEAFF. The chain joins TRBV29-1 to TRBJ1-1; the D gene is possibly TRBD1 (5 bases). The germline CDR1 and CDR2 sequences are SQVTM and ANQGSEA. CDR3 length: 13 residues. With 7 bases removed from V and 1 base from J, the gap between germline ends came to 13 bases.

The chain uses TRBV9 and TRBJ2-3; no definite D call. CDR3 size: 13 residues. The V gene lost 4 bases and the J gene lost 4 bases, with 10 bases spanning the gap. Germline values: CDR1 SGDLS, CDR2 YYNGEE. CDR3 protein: CASSSNSPDTQYF. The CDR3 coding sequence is TGTGCCAGCAGCAGTAATAGCCCAGATACGCAGTATTTT.